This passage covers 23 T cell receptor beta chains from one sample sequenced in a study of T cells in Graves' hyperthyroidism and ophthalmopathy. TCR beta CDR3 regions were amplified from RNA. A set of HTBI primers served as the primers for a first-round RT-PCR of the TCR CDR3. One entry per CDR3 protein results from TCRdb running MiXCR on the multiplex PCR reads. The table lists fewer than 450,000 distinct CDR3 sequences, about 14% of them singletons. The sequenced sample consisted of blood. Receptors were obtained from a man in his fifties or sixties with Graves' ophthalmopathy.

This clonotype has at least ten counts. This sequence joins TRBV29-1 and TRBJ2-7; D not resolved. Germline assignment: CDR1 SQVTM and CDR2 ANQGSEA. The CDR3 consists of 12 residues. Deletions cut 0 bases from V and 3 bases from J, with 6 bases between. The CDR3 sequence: CSVEDSGYEQYF. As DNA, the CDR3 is TGCAGCGTTGAAGATTCAGGCTACGAGCAGTACTTC.

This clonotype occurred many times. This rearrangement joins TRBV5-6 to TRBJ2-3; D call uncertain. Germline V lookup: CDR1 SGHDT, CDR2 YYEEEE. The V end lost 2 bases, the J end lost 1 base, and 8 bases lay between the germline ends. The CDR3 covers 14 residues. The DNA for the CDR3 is TGTGCCAGCAGCTTCCCAACACGCACAGATACGCAGTATTTT. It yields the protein CASSFPTRTDTQYF.

The CDR3 loop reads CASGWTDSNQPQHF. CDR3 sequence (DNA): TGTGCCAGCGGCTGGACTGATAGCAATCAGCCCCAGCATTTT. V gene TRBV6-1 combines with J gene TRBJ1-5; D gene unclear. Trimming left V 8 bases short and J 0 bases short, with 11 bases between. The germline V gene has CDR1 MNHNS and CDR2 SASEGT. The length of the CDR3 is 14 residues.

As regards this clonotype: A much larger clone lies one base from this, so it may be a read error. The CDR3 region has the DNA TGTGCCAGTAGTGCCGAGGGGGGGAAGAACACTGAAGCTTTCTTT. It specifies CASSAEGGKNTEAFF. The chain combines TRBV19 with TRBJ1-1; a weak D match, TRBD1 (6 bases). The CDR3 covers 15 residues. The germline V gene has CDR1 LNHDA and CDR2 SQIVND (reference sequence). Trimming left V 5 bases short and J 1 base short, with 14 bases between.

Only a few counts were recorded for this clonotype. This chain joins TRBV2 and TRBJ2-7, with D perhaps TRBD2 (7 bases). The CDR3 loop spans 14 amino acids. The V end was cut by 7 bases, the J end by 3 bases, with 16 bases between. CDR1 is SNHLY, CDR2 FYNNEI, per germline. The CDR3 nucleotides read TGTGCCAGCATGGGGGCGGGAGTCGGCTACGAGCAGTACTTC. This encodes CASMGAGVGYEQYF.

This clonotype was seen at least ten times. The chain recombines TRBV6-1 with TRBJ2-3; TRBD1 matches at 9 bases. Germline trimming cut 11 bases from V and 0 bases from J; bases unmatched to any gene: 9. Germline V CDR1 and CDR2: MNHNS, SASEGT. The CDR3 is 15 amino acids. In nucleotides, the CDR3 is TGTGCCGGTACCCCGGGACAGGGTAGCACAGATACGCAGTATTTT. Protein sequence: CAGTPGQGSTDTQYF.

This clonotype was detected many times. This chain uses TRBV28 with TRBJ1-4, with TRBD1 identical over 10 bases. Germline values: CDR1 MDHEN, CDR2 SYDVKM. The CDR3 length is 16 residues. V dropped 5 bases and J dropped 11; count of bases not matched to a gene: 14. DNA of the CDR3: TGTGCCAGCAGTGTACCGGGACAGGGGACCGGAGGGAAACTGTTTTTT. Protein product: CASSVPGQGTGGKLFF.

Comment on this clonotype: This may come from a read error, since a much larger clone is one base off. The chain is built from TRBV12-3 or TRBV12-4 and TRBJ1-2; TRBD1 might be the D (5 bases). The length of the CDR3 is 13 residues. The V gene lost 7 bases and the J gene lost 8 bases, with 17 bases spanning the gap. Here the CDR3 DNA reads TGTGCCAGCATACAACAGGTGTCTGGCGGCTACACCTTC. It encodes CASIQQVSGGYTF.

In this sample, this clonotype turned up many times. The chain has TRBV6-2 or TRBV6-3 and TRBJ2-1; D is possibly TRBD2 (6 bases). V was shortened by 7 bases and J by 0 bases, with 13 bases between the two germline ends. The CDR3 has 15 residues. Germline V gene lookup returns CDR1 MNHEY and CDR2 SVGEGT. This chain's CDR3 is CASTHDGGSYNEQFF. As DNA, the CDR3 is TGTGCCAGCACCCACGACGGGGGCTCCTACAATGAGCAGTTCTTC.

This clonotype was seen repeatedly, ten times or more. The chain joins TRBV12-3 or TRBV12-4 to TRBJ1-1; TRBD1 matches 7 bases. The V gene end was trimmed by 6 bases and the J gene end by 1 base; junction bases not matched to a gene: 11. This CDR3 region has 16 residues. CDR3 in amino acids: CASSPVTGTANTEAFF. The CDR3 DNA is TGTGCCAGCAGCCCGGTCACCGGGACAGCGAACACTGAAGCTTTCTTT.

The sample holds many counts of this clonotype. The CDR3 loop reads CASIQGPTEAFF. CDR3 sequence (DNA): TGTGCCAGTATACAGGGACCCACTGAAGCTTTCTTT. The gene calls are TRBV28 and TRBJ1-1, with a possible D match to TRBD1 (6 bases). The CDR3 is made up of 12 amino acids. The germline V and J ends were trimmed by 9 bases and 4 bases, with 12 bases remaining between them. Germline CDR1 MDHEN, CDR2 SYDVKM.

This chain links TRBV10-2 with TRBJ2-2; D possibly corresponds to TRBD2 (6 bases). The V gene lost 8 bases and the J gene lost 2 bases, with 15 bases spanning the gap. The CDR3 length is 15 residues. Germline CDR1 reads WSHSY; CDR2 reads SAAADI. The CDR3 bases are TGCGCCAGCCGGTTCGGAGGGGTAAACACCGGGGAGCTGTTTTTT. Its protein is CASRFGGVNTGELFF.

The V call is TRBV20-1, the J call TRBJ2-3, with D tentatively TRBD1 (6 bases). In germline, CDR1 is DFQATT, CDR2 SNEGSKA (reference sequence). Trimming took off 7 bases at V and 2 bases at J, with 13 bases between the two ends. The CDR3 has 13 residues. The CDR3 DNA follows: TGCAGTGAGAGGGGGTGGTCCACAGATACGCAGTATTTT. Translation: CSERGWSTDTQYF.

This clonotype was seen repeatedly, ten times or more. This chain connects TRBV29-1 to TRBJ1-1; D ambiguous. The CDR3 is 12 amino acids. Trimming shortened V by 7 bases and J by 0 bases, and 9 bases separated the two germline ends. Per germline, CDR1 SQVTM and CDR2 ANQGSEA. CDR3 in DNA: TGCAGCGCAGGAAACTTGAACACTGAAGCTTTCTTT. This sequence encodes CSAGNLNTEAFF.

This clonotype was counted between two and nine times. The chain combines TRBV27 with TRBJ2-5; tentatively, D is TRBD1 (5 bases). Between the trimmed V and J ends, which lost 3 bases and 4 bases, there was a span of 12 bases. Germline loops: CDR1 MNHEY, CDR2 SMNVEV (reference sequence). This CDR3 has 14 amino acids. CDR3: CASSLGLGVETQYF. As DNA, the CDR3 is TGTGCCAGCAGTTTGGGGCTAGGGGTAGAGACCCAGTACTTC.

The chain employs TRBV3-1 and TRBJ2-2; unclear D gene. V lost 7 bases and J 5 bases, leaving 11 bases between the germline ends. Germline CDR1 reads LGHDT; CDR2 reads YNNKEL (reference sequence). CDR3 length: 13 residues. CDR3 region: CASTLPRTGELFF. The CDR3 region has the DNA TGTGCCAGCACCTTACCCCGGACCGGGGAGCTGTTTTTT.

The CDR3 reads CASRRPSSGNTIYF. CDR3 in DNA: TGTGCCAGCAGAAGACCGAGCTCTGGAAACACCATATATTTT. The V gene is TRBV12-3 or TRBV12-4, the J gene TRBJ1-3; D remains unclear. The CDR3 contains 14 residues. The ends were cut back, 6 bases at V and 0 bases at J, with 9 bases in the middle.

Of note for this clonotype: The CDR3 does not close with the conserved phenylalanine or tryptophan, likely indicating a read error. The CDR3 sequence is CSAIEGLAASYEQYS. The CDR3 nucleotides read TGCAGTGCTATCGAAGGGCTAGCGGCCTCCTACGAGCAGTACTCC. V is TRBV20-1 and J is TRBJ2-7, with TRBD2 identical over 7 bases. Germline lookup yields CDR1 DFQATT and CDR2 SNEGSKA (reference sequence). V lost 4 bases to trimming and J lost 0 bases; unmatched junction nucleotides: 9. CDR3 length: 15 residues.

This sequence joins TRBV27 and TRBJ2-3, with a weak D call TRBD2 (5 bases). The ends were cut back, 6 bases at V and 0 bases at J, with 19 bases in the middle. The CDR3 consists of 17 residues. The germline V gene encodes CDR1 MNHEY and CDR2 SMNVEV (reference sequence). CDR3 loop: CASRRGRIARSTDTQYF. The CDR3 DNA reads TGTGCCAGCAGAAGAGGGAGAATTGCCCGGAGCACAGATACGCAGTATTTT.

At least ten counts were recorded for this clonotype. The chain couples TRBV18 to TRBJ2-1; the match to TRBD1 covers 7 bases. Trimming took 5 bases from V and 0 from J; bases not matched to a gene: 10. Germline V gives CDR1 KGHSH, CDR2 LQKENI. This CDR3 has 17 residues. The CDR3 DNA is TGTGCCAGCTCATCCTACAGGGGTGAGAGCTCCTACAATGAGCAGTTCTTC. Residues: CASSSYRGESSYNEQFF.

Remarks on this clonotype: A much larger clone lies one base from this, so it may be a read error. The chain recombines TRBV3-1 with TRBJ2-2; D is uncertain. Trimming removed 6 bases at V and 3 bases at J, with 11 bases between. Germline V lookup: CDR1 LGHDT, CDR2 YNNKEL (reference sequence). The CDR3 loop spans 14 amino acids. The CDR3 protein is CASSYSSYTGELFF. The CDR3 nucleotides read TGTGCCAGCAGTTACTCCAGTTACACCGGGGAGCTGTTTTTT.

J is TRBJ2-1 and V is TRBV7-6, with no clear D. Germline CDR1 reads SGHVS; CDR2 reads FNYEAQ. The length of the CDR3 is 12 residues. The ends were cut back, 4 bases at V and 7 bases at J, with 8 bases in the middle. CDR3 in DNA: TGTGCCAGCAGCTCCACCAAGAATGAGCAGTTCTTC. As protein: CASSSTKNEQFF.

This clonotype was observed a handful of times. As DNA, the CDR3 is TGTGCCAGCAGTTTAGAGGTCACAGCCAATTACAATGAGCAGTTCTTC. Protein sequence: CASSLEVTANYNEQFF. The V and J genes are TRBV12-3 or TRBV12-4 and TRBJ2-1; no definite D call. The CDR3 length is 16 residues. With 1 base removed from V and 4 bases from J, the gap between germline ends came to 14 bases.